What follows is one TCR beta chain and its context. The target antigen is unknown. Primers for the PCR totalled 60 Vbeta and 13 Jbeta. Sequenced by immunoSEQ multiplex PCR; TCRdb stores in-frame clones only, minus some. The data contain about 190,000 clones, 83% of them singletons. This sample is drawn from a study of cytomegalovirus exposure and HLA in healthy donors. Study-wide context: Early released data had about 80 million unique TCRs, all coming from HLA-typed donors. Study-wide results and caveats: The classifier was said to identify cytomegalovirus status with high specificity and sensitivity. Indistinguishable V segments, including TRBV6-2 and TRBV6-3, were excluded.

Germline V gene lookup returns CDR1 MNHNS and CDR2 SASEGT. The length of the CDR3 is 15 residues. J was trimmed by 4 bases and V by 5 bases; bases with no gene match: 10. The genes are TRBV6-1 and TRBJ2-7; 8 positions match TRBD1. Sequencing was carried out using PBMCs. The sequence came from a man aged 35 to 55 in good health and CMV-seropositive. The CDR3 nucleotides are TGTGCCAGCAGTCGATCTCAGGACAGGGTATACGAGCAGTACTTC. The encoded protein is CASSRSQDRVYEQYF.